The 9 T cell receptor beta chains below all came from one sample that was sequenced in a study of Ad26.COV2.S vaccination and SARS-CoV-2 variants. TCRdb's table, derived via immunoSEQ multiplex PCR, lists solely in-frame clones and lacks some. The top ten hold around 6.1% of the sample, which has 300,000 to 400,000 clones, about 85% seen once. Treatment here: over 15 received Ad26.COV2.S at low or high dose, single or two shots; 5 received placebo; per-sample allocation not given. Specimens were obtained on day 63 following the first vaccine or placebo injection. Sequencing used peripheral blood, obtained in a trial of Ad26.COV2.S vaccine versus placebo. These receptors were collected from a person aged 18 to 65 who received the Ad26.COV2.S COVID-19 vaccine or a placebo.

This clone was counted once. The rearrangement links TRBV27 to TRBJ1-2, with 8 positions matching TRBD1. The germline V gene encodes CDR1 MNHEY and CDR2 SMNVEV (reference sequence). The CDR3 contains 14 residues. V trimming: 5 bases; J trimming: 6 bases; junction bases outside the gene matches: 8. In nucleotides, the CDR3 is TGTGCCAGCAGTCCCCGGACAGGGTCAGATGGCTACACCTTC. Protein: CASSPRTGSDGYTF.

This clone was counted a single time. This sequence joins TRBV18 and TRBJ1-3; 7 positions agree with TRBD1. The germline V gene encodes CDR1 KGHSH and CDR2 LQKENI. This CDR3 comprises 14 residues. Unmatched junction bases numbered 8, after V lost 6 bases and J lost 6 bases. The CDR3 DNA reads TGTGCCAGCTCGTCAAGTACAGGGGAAAACACCATATATTTT. Amino acid sequence: CASSSSTGENTIYF.

This rearrangement joins TRBV9 to TRBJ2-2; 12 bases are a match to TRBD2. Germline V gene sequence: CDR1 SGDLS, CDR2 YYNGEE. The CDR3 spans 16 residues. V trimming: 4 bases; J trimming: 6 bases; junction bases outside the gene matches: 7. For the CDR3, the DNA is TGTGCCAGCAGCCCCCAGACTAGCGGGAGATCCGGGGAGCTGTTTTTT. Translating it yields CASSPQTSGRSGELFF.

J is TRBJ1-1 and V is TRBV25-1; D is unresolved. The CDR3 has 15 amino acids. Germline CDR1 reads MGHDK; CDR2 reads SYGVNS. V was pared by 3 bases and J by 4 bases, with 15 bases between. The CDR3 DNA reads as TGTGCCAGCAGTGATTTTCATGGAGGTCGCACTGAAGCTTTCTTT. Its translation: CASSDFHGGRTEAFF.

This chain connects TRBV9 to TRBJ2-7; D possibly uses TRBD1 or TRBD2 (7 bases each). The CDR3 totals 16 residues. V was trimmed by 3 bases and J by 0 bases, leaving 16 bases between them. Per germline, CDR1 SGDLS and CDR2 YYNGEE. In DNA form, the CDR3 reads TGTGCCAGCAGCGGGGAGACAGGGAGGGACTCCTACGAGCAGTACTTC. Protein sequence: CASSGETGRDSYEQYF.

The V call is TRBV18, the J call TRBJ1-4, with D uncertain. The CDR3 loop spans 16 amino acids. Germline-derived CDR1 and CDR2 are KGHSH and LQKENI. V lost 1 base and J 8 bases, leaving 17 bases between the germline ends. CDR3 in amino acids: CASSPRSDSSREKLFF. The CDR3 region has the DNA TGTGCCAGCTCACCACGATCGGACTCCTCGCGGGAAAAACTGTTTTTT.

V usage is TRBV12-3 or TRBV12-4 and J usage is TRBJ1-5; D is possibly TRBD1 (6 bases). V lost 4 bases and J 2 bases, leaving 6 bases between the germline ends. This CDR3 has 13 amino acids. The CDR3, as DNA: TGTGCCAGCAGTTGGACAGGCAATCAGCCCCAGCATTTT. Amino acid sequence: CASSWTGNQPQHF.

V and J are TRBV6-5 and TRBJ2-5; D possibly corresponds to TRBD1 (6 bases). V dropped 0 bases and J dropped 10 bases, with 21 bases sitting between them. Germline V gene data show CDR1 as MNHEY and CDR2 as SVGAGI. The CDR3 sequence is 16 residues long. CDR3 DNA: TGTGCCAGCAGTTACTCCTACAGACAGCCACGCAGGGGCCAGTACTTC. Translated: CASSYSYRQPRRGQYF.

The chain recombines TRBV11-3 with TRBJ2-7, with D maybe TRBD2 (6 bases). The germline CDR1 and CDR2 sequences are SGHNT and YENEEA. V lost 5 bases and J lost 2, with 13 bases in between. The CDR3 runs to 14 residues. The CDR3 nucleotides read TGTGCCAGCAGCCCGAACGGGGGTCCCTACGAGCAGTACTTC. It is translated as CASSPNGGPYEQYF. Combining the CDR3 with reference TRBV11-3 and TRBJ2-7 gives the whole variable domain EAGVVQSPRYKIIEKKQPVAFWCNPISGHNTLYWYLQNLGQGPELLIRYENEEAVDDSQLPKDRFSAERLKGVDSTLKIQPAELGDSAVYLCASSPNGGPYEQYFGPGTRLTVT.